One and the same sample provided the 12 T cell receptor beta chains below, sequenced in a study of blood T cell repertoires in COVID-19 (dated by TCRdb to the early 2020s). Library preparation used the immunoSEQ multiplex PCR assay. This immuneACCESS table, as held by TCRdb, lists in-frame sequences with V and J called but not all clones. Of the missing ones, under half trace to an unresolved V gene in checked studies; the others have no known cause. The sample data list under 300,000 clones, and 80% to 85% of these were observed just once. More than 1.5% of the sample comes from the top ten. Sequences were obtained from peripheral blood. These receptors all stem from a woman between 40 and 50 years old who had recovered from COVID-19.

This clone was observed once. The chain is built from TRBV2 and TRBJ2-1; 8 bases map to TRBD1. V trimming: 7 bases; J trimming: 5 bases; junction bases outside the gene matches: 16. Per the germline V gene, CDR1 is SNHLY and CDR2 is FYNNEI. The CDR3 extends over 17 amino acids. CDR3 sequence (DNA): TGTGCCAGCACCTTGGGTCCAGGGGGCGCCGGGAACAATGAGCAGTTCTTC. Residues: CASTLGPGGAGNNEQFF. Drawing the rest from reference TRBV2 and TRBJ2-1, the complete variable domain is EPEVTQTPSHQVTQMGQEVILRCVPISNHLYFYWYRQILGQKVEFLVSFYNNEISEKSEIFDDQFSVERPDGSNFTLKIRSTKLEDSAMYFCASTLGPGGAGNNEQFFGPGTRLTVL.

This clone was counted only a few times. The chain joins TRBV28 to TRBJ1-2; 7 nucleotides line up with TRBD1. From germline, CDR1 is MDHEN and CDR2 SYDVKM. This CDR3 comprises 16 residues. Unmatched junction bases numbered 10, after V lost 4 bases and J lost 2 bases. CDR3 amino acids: CASSYFRTGSNYGYTF. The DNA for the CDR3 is TGTGCCAGCAGTTATTTCAGGACAGGCTCGAACTATGGCTACACCTTC.

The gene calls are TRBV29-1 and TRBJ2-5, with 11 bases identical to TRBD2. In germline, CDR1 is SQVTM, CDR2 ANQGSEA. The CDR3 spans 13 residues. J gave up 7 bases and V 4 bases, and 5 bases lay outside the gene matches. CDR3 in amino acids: CSVGLAGGGTQYF. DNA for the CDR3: TGCAGCGTTGGGCTAGCGGGGGGCGGGACCCAGTACTTC.

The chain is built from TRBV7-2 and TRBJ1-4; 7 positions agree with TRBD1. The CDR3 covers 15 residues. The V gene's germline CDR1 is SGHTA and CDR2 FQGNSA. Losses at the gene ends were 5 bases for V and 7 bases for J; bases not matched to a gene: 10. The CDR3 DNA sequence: TGTGCCAGCAGCCAACAGGGGCACAGTGGTGAAAAACTGTTTTTT. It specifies CASSQQGHSGEKLFF.

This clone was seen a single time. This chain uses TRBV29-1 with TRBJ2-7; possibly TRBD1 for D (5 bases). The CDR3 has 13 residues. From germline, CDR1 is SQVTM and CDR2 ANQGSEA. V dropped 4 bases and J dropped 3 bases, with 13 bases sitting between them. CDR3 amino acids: CSVVPQGFYEQYF. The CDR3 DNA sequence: TGCAGCGTTGTGCCCCAGGGCTTCTACGAGCAGTACTTC.

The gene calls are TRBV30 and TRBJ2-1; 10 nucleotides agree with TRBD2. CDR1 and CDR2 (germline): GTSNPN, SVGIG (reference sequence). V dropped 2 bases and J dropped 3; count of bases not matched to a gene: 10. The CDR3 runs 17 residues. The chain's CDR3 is CAWSLTAGGPLYNEQFF. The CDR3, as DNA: TGTGCCTGGAGTCTTACAGCGGGGGGGCCCCTCTACAATGAGCAGTTCTTC.

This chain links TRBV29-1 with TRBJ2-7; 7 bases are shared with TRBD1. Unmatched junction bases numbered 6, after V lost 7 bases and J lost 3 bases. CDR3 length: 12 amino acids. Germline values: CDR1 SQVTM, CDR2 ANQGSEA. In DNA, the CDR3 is TGCAGCGGGGAGACAGGGAGCTACGAGCAGTACTTC. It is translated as CSGETGSYEQYF.

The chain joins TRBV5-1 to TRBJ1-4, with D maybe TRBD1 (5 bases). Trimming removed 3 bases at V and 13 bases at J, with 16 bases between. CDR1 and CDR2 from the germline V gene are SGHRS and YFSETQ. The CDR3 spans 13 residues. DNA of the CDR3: TGCGCCAGCAGCTCCCTTCCGGGGGATCGACTGTTTTTT. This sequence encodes CASSSLPGDRLFF.

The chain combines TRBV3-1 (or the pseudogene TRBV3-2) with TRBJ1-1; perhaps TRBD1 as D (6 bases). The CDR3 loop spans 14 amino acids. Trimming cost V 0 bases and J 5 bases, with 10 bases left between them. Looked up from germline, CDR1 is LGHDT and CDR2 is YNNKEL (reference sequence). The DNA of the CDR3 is TGTGCCAGCAGCCAAGATACAGGGATAACTGAAGCTTTCTTT. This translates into CASSQDTGITEAFF.

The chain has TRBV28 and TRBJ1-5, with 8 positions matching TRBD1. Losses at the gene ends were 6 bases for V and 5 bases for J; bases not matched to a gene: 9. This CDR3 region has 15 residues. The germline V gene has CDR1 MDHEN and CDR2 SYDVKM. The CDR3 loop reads CASSFQGAGDQPQHF. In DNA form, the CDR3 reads TGTGCCAGCAGCTTCCAGGGGGCTGGGGATCAGCCCCAGCATTTT.

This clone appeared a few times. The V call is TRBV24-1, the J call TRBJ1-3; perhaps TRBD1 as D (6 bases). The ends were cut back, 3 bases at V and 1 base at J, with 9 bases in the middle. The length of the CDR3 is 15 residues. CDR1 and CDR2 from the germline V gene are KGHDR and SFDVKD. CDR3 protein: CATSDTTGSGNTIYF. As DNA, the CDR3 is TGTGCCACCAGTGATACGACAGGTTCTGGAAACACCATATATTTT.

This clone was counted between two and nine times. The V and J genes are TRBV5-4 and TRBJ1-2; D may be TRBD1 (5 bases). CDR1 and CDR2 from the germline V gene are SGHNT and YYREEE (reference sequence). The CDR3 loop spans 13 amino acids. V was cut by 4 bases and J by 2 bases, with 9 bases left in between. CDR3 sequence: CASSLTENYGYTF. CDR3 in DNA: TGTGCCAGCAGCCTGACAGAGAACTATGGCTACACCTTC.